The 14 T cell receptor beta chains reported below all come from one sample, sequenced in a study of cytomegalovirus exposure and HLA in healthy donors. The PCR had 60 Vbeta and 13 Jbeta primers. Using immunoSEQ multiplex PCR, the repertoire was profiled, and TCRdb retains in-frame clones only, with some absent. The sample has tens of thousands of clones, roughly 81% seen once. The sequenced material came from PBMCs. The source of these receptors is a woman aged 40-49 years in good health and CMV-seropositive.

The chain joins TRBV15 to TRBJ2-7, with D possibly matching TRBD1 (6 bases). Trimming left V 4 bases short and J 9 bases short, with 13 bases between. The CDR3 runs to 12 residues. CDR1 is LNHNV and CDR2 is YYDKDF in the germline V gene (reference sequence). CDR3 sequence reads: CATSTWDIPQYF. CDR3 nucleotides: TGTGCCACCAGCACCTGGGACATCCCGCAGTACTTC.

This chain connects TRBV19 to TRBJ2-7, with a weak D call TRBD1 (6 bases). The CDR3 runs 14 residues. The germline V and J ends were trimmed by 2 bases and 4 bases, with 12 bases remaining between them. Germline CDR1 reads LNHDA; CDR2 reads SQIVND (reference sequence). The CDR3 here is CASSITGQLYEQYF. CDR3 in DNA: TGTGCCAGTAGTATAACAGGACAGCTATACGAGCAGTACTTC.

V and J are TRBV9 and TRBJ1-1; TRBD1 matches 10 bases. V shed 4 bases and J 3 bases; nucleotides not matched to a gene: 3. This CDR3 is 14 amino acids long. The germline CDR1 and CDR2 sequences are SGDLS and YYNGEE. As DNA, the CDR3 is TGTGCCAGCAGCTTAGGGACAGGGGACACTGAAGCTTTCTTT. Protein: CASSLGTGDTEAFF.

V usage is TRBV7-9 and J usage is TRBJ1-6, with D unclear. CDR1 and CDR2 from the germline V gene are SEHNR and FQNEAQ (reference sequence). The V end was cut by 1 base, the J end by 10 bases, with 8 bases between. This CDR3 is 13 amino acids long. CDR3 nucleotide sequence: TGTGCCAGCAGCTTAGACCCGGTCTCACCCCTCCACTTT. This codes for CASSLDPVSPLHF. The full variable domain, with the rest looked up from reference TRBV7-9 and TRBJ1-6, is DTGVSQNPRHKITKRGQNVTFRCDPISEHNRLYWYRQTLGQGPEFLTYFQNEAQLEKSRLLSDRFSAERPKGSFSTLEIQRTEQGDSAMYLCASSLDPVSPLHFGNGTRLTVT.

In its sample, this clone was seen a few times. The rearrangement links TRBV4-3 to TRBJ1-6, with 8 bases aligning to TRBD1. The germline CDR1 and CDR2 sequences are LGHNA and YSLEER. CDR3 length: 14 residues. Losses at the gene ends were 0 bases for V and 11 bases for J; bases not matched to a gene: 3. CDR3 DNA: TGCGCCAGCAGCCAAGACAGGGGGCTTGCACCCCTCCACTTT. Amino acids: CASSQDRGLAPLHF.

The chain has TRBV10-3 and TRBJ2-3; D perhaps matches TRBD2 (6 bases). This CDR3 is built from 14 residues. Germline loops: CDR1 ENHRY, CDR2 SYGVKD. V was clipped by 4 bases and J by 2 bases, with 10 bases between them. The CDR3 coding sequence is TGTGCCATCAGTGGGAGGGGAAACACAGATACGCAGTATTTT. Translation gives CAISGRGNTDTQYF.

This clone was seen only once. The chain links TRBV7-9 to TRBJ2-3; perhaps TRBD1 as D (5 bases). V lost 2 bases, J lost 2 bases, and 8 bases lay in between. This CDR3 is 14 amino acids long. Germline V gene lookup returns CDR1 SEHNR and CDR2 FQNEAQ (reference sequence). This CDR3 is CASSLRTITDTQYF. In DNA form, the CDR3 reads TGTGCCAGCAGCTTAAGGACAATCACAGATACGCAGTATTTT.

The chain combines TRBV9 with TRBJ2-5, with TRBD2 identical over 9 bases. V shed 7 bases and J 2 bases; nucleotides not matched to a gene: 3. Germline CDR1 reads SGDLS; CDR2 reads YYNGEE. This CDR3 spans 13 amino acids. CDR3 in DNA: TGTGCCAGCGGGGCGGGGGGGCAAGAGACCCAGTACTTC. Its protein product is CASGAGGQETQYF.

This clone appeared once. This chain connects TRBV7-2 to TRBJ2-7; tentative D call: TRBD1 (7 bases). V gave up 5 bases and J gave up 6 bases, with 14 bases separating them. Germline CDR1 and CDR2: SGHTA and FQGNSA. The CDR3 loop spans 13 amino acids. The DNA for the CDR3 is TGTGCCAGCAGCCTGGAGGGGGCCTCCGAGCAGTACTTC. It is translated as CASSLEGASEQYF.

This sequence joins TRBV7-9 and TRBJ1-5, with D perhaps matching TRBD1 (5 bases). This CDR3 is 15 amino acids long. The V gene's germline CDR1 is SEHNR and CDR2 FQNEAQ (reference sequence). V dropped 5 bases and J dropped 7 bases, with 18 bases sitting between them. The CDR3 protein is CASSPQGLGYQPQHF. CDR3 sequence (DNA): TGTGCCAGCAGCCCTCAGGGACTCGGATACCAGCCCCAGCATTTT.

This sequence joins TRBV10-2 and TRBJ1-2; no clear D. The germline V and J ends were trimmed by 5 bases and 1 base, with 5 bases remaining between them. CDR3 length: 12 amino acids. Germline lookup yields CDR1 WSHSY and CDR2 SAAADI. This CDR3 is CASSRGNYGYTF. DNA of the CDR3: TGCGCCAGCAGTCGGGGTAACTATGGCTACACCTTC.

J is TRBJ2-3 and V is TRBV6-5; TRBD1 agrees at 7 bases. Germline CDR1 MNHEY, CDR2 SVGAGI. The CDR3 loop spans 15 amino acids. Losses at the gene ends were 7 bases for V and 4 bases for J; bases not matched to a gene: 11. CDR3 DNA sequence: TGTGCCAGCAAAGGGGGCACTTCCTTTGCAGATACGCAGTATTTT. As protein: CASKGGTSFADTQYF.

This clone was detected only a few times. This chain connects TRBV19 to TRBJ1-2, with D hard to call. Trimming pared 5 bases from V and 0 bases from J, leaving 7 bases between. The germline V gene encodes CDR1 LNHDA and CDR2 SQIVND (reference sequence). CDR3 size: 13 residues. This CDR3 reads CASSHSPNYGYTF. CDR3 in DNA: TGTGCCAGTAGTCACAGCCCTAACTATGGCTACACCTTC.

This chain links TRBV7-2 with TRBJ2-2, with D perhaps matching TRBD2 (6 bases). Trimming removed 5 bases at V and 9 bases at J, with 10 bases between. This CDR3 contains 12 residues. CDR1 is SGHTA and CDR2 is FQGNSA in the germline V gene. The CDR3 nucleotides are TGTGCCAGCAGCCCAGGCGGGAGGGAGCTGTTTTTT. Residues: CASSPGGRELFF.